This T cell receptor beta chain was sequenced during a study of blood T cell repertoires in COVID-19. Study overall: In each case, the material was cDNA or gDNA derived from T cells, B-cell-depleted T cells, or PBMCs.

Clinical history reported by participants formed the basis on which cohorts were assigned. Either two negative PCRs, clearance, or symptom resolution qualified Cohort 3 donors as recovered. Data came from immunoSEQ multiplex PCR; TCRdb stores just in-frame clones and leaves some out. The table shows around 430,000 clones, with 85% to 90% occurring only once. This CDR3 contains 15 residues. The V end lost 5 bases, the J end lost 7 bases, and 21 bases lay between the germline ends. Germline V gene lookup returns CDR1 MNHEY and CDR2 SMNVEV (reference sequence). Sequencing input: PBMCs or T cells enriched from blood (not recorded which). The clonotype originates from a woman between 45 and 60 years old who had recovered from COVID-19. V usage is TRBV27 and J usage is TRBJ2-7; no firm D call. The CDR3 here is CASSPTQLLVKEQYF. DNA of the CDR3: TGTGCCAGCAGTCCTACACAGCTTTTAGTAAAGGAGCAGTACTTC.